The 30 T cell receptor beta chains in this list originate from one sample, sequenced in a study of response to subunit inactivated influenza vaccine. TCRdb re-called the RT-PCR reads with MiXCR, one entry per CDR3 protein. The sample has approximately 520,000 distinct CDR3 sequences, around 25% seen once. The sequenced sample was CD4+ T cells sorted from PBMCs, obtained 5 days after vaccination. These receptors all come from a man aged 50 to 59 who received an inactivated influenza vaccine.

The chain uses TRBV12-3 or TRBV12-4 and TRBJ2-7, with D possibly matching TRBD2 (5 bases). Trimming shortened V by 2 bases and J by 3 bases, and 14 bases separated the two germline ends. The CDR3 has 15 residues. CDR3 nucleotides: TGTGCCAGCAGTTTATTGTCCGGACTCCTCTACGAGCAGTACTTC. Translation gives CASSLLSGLLYEQYF.

The chain links TRBV6-2 or TRBV6-3 to TRBJ2-7; a weak D match, TRBD1 (5 bases). Trimming removed 7 bases from V and 5 bases from J, with 18 bases in between. The CDR3 loop spans 14 amino acids. Germline V CDR1 and CDR2: MNHEY, SVGEGT. CDR3 region: CASMSHRSSHEQYF. In nucleotides, the CDR3 is TGTGCCAGCATGTCACACAGGTCAAGCCACGAGCAGTACTTC.

The rearrangement joins TRBV2 to TRBJ1-6; D is unclear. The CDR3 is 14 residues long. Trimming took 4 bases from V and 7 from J, leaving 11 bases between them. The germline V gene has CDR1 SNHLY and CDR2 FYNNEI. Here the CDR3 reads CASSVGLTNSPLHF. The CDR3 DNA reads as TGTGCCAGCAGTGTCGGACTCACAAATTCACCCCTCCACTTT.

This clonotype was observed a handful of times. The genes are TRBV20-1 and TRBJ2-5; 10 bases are shared with TRBD2. Looked up from germline, CDR1 is DFQATT and CDR2 is SNEGSKA (reference sequence). The CDR3 loop spans 15 amino acids. V shed 3 bases, J shed 6 bases, and the junction held 10 bases outside the gene matches. CDR3 DNA: TGCAGTGCTAGTATAAGCGGGAGGGCCGAAAAGACCCAGTACTTC. This encodes CSASISGRAEKTQYF.

The chain joins TRBV14 to TRBJ2-6; 9 nucleotides line up with TRBD1. The V gene end was trimmed by 2 bases and the J gene end by 4 bases; junction bases not matched to a gene: 12. Germline CDR1 is SGHDN and CDR2 is FVKESK. This CDR3 has 19 amino acids. CDR3 region: CASSQPVGQGTRGANVLTF. The CDR3 DNA reads TGTGCCAGCAGCCAACCGGTAGGACAGGGGACGAGGGGGGCCAACGTCCTGACTTTC.

This sequence joins TRBV20-1 and TRBJ1-1, with D uncertain. Trimming took off 4 bases at V and 4 bases at J, with 10 bases between the two ends. Germline V gene sequence: CDR1 DFQATT, CDR2 SNEGSKA (reference sequence). The CDR3 is made up of 12 amino acids. The CDR3 region has the DNA TGCAGTGCTAACCTTGATCCCACTGAAGCTTTCTTT. Amino acids: CSANLDPTEAFF.

This chain links TRBV21-1 with TRBJ2-5; the listed D gene, TRBD1, was not tested against the DNA. TRBV21-1 is classified as a pseudogene. This CDR3 has 15 amino acids. CDR3 coding DNA: TGTGCCAGCAGCAAATACAGGACAGGGAAAGAGACCCAGTACTTC. Translated: CASSKYRTGKETQYF.

The chain employs TRBV20-1 and TRBJ2-1; unclear D gene. This CDR3 region has 11 residues. CDR1 is DFQATT and CDR2 is SNEGSKA in the germline V gene (reference sequence). V lost 5 bases to trimming and J lost 6 bases, with 8 bases between them. CDR3 sequence reads: CSARRANEQFF. The CDR3 coding sequence is TGCAGTGCTCGCCGGGCCAATGAGCAGTTCTTC.

This clonotype was recorded a few times. The V call is TRBV4-1, the J call TRBJ1-2; 7 nucleotides align to TRBD1. Germline CDR1 and CDR2: MGHRA and YSYEKL. This CDR3 has 16 amino acids. Trimming removed 2 bases from V and 8 bases from J; junction bases left unmatched: 14. The CDR3 coding sequence is TGCGCCAGCAGCCAACTAAGGACCGGGACAGCTGCAGGCTACACCTTC. Translating it yields CASSQLRTGTAAGYTF.

The gene calls are TRBV6-5 and TRBJ1-1; TRBD1 matches at 7 bases. Trimming cost V 4 bases and J 5 bases; bases outside gene matches: 7. This CDR3 is 14 amino acids long. Germline V gene lookup returns CDR1 MNHEY and CDR2 SVGAGI. The DNA of the CDR3 is TGTGCCAGCAGTTCAGACAGGGTTTATACTGAAGCTTTCTTT. Residues: CASSSDRVYTEAFF.

The chain uses TRBV5-5 and TRBJ2-7; 10 positions agree with TRBD1. The CDR3 loop spans 14 amino acids. The germline V gene has CDR1 SGHKS and CDR2 YYEKEE (reference sequence). V lost 4 bases and J lost 6; bases outside the gene matches: 7. The DNA for the CDR3 is TGTGCCAGCAGCCGGGACAGGGGAGGAGGCGAGCAGTACTTC. It encodes CASSRDRGGGEQYF.

In its sample, this clonotype was seen a few times. The V gene is TRBV7-9, the J gene TRBJ2-1; TRBD2 aligns across 8 bases. CDR3 length: 14 residues. Germline-derived CDR1 and CDR2 are SEHNR and FQNEAQ (reference sequence). Trimming at V came to 4 bases and at J to 5 bases, leaving 4 bases not matched to a gene. The DNA of the CDR3 is TGTGCCAGCAGCTCCGGGACTAGGGACAATGAGCAGTTCTTC. As protein: CASSSGTRDNEQFF. Filled out from reference TRBV7-9 and TRBJ2-1, the complete variable domain reads DTGVSQNPRHKITKRGQNVTFRCDPISEHNRLYWYRQTLGQGPEFLTYFQNEAQLEKSRLLSDRFSAERPKGSFSTLEIQRTEQGDSAMYLCASSSGTRDNEQFFGPGTRLTVL.

With regard to this clonotype: A read error may produce the germline difference seen at one junction end. The chain couples TRBV12-3 or TRBV12-4 to TRBJ2-1, with TRBD2 as a possible D gene (5 bases). The CDR3 spans 12 residues. In DNA, the CDR3 is TGTGCCAGCAGTTCTACCATCCGGGGTAGCGTCTTC. Translated: CASSSTIRGSVF.

The CDR3 reads CASRWQGEKTQYF. The CDR3 DNA sequence: TGTGCCAGCAGGTGGCAGGGTGAAAAGACCCAGTACTTC. The genes are TRBV12-3 or TRBV12-4 and TRBJ2-5; TRBD1 is a possible D gene (5 bases). Trimming shortened V by 6 bases and J by 6 bases, and 14 bases separated the two germline ends. The CDR3 runs 13 residues.

This clonotype occurred a few times. The chain combines TRBV9 with TRBJ1-1, with 7 bases fitting TRBD1. This CDR3 spans 15 amino acids. J gave up 0 bases and V 0 bases, and 2 bases lay outside the gene matches. Germline V CDR1 and CDR2: SGDLS, YYNGEE. The CDR3 DNA reads TGTGCCAGCAGCGTAGACAGGGGAATGAACACTGAAGCTTTCTTT. Amino acid sequence: CASSVDRGMNTEAFF.

This clonotype was counted a few times. This chain connects TRBV6-1 to TRBJ2-3; D uncertain. Germline assignment: CDR1 MNHNS and CDR2 SASEGT. This CDR3 region has 13 residues. Trimming removed 8 bases at V and 8 bases at J, with 17 bases between. CDR3 in amino acids: CASSSPQTGTQYF. CDR3 coding DNA: TGTGCCAGCTCAAGCCCTCAGACCGGTACGCAGTATTTT.

The rearrangement links TRBV6-1 to TRBJ2-1; D is undetermined. The germline V and J ends were trimmed by 4 bases and 5 bases, with 6 bases remaining between them. CDR3 length equals 12 residues. Germline-derived CDR1 and CDR2 are MNHNS and SASEGT. Here the CDR3 DNA reads TGTGCCAGCAGTGGTTCCAACAATGAGCAGTTCTTC. Translating gives CASSGSNNEQFF.

This clonotype was found a few times. The J gene is TRBJ2-1, the V gene TRBV7-2, with 8 positions matching TRBD2. The junction had 5 bases not matched to a gene; V was cut back by 1 base and J by 0 bases. This CDR3 has 17 residues. Per the germline V gene, CDR1 is SGHTA and CDR2 is FQGNSA. The DNA of the CDR3 is TGTGCCAGCAGCTTAGTACGGGGGGGGAGCTCCTACAATGAGCAGTTCTTC. This encodes CASSLVRGGSSYNEQFF.

The rearrangement uses TRBV5-6 and TRBJ2-6, with TRBD1 matching 8 bases. The CDR3 loop spans 16 amino acids. V shed 2 bases and J 1 base; nucleotides not matched to a gene: 2. CDR1 is SGHDT, CDR2 YYEEEE, per germline. In nucleotides, the CDR3 is TGTGCCAGCAGCTTTCGACAGGGGTCTGGGGCCAACGTCCTGACTTTC. This translates into CASSFRQGSGANVLTF.

This clonotype was detected a few times. The chain recombines TRBV15 with TRBJ2-7; D not certain. V gave up 0 bases and J gave up 4 bases, with 10 bases separating them. The CDR3 length is 14 residues. The germline CDR1 and CDR2 sequences are LNHNV and YYDKDF (reference sequence). The CDR3 DNA sequence: TGTGCCACCAGCAGAGATATCTCAGGTTACGAGCAGTACTTC. Translating it yields CATSRDISGYEQYF.

The chain employs TRBV6-2 or TRBV6-3 and TRBJ2-1, with a possible D match to TRBD2 (5 bases). The CDR3 length is 15 residues. Germline CDR1 and CDR2: MNHEY and SVGEGT. Between the trimmed V and J ends, which lost 2 bases and 4 bases, there was a span of 12 bases. CDR3 loop: CASSYRGRGYNEQFF. The CDR3, as DNA: TGTGCCAGCAGTTACCGAGGGCGAGGATACAATGAGCAGTTCTTC.

The chain combines TRBV7-2 with TRBJ2-1, with TRBD1 matching 9 bases. Germline CDR1 is SGHTA and CDR2 is FQGNSA. Germline trimming cut 5 bases from V and 0 bases from J; bases unmatched to any gene: 5. The CDR3 has 16 residues. The CDR3 here is CASSVDRGSSYNEQFF. In nucleotides, the CDR3 is TGTGCCAGCAGCGTCGACAGGGGGAGCTCCTACAATGAGCAGTTCTTC.

This clonotype appeared a few times. The chain carries TRBV7-2 and TRBJ2-3; D not certain. This CDR3 has 16 amino acids. CDR1 is SGHTA, CDR2 FQGNSA, per germline. V lost 2 bases to trimming and J lost 0 bases, with 12 bases between them. The CDR3 DNA sequence: TGTGCCAGCAGCTTATCCCCAGGCACTAGCACAGATACGCAGTATTTT. Amino acid sequence: CASSLSPGTSTDTQYF.

V gene TRBV7-6 combines with J gene TRBJ2-6, with 7 bases aligning to TRBD1. With V trimmed by 1 base and J by 0 bases, 9 bases remained unmatched. Germline CDR1 is SGHVS and CDR2 is FNYEAQ. CDR3 size: 19 residues. The CDR3 DNA sequence: TGTGCCAGCAGCTTAGAGGGACAGCAAGTCTTCTCTGGGGCCAACGTCCTGACTTTC. Translated: CASSLEGQQVFSGANVLTF.

The rearrangement uses TRBV12-3 or TRBV12-4 and TRBJ1-6; D gene ambiguous. The CDR3 is 12 amino acids. V gave up 4 bases and J gave up 8 bases, with 6 bases separating them. The CDR3 region is CASSSSHSPLHF. The CDR3 DNA sequence: TGTGCCAGCAGTTCAAGTCATTCACCCCTCCACTTT.

This clonotype was seen a handful of times. This chain connects TRBV29-1 to TRBJ2-7; a weak D match, TRBD1 (6 bases). Germline values: CDR1 SQVTM, CDR2 ANQGSEA. This CDR3 is built from 14 residues. With 0 bases removed from V and 2 bases from J, the gap between germline ends came to 11 bases. The CDR3 DNA follows: TGCAGCGTTGAAGATTCGACAGGTCCCTACGAGCAGTACTTC. This sequence encodes CSVEDSTGPYEQYF.

This clonotype was seen ten or more times. The chain joins TRBV5-6 to TRBJ2-4; no clear D gene. Trimming pared 1 base from V and 0 bases from J, leaving 14 bases between. This CDR3 region has 17 residues. Germline V gene lookup returns CDR1 SGHDT and CDR2 YYEEEE. CDR3 amino acids: CASSLSLSGLAKNIQYF. The CDR3 nucleotides read TGTGCCAGCAGCTTGTCGCTCTCGGGTTTAGCCAAAAACATTCAGTACTTC.

The chain carries TRBV4-2 and TRBJ1-4; possibly TRBD1 for D (5 bases). The CDR3 loop spans 13 amino acids. CDR1 is LGHNA, CDR2 YNFKEQ, per germline. V was pared by 4 bases and J by 8 bases, with 11 bases between. For the CDR3, the DNA is TGTGCCAGCAGCCTAAACAACAGGGAAAAACTGTTTTTT. Protein: CASSLNNREKLFF.

The gene calls are TRBV7-2 and TRBJ2-6; the match to TRBD2 covers 9 bases. The CDR3 sequence is 17 residues long. Germline V CDR1 and CDR2: SGHTA, FQGNSA. The trim removed 1 base at V and 0 bases at J, leaving 1 base unmatched. Here the CDR3 reads CASSLVAGDSGANVLTF. The CDR3 DNA follows: TGTGCCAGCAGCTTAGTAGCGGGGGACTCTGGGGCCAACGTCCTGACTTTC.

This sequence joins TRBV5-5 and TRBJ1-2, with unresolved D. V dropped 5 bases and J dropped 6 bases, with 11 bases sitting between them. CDR3 length equals 12 residues. Germline values: CDR1 SGHKS, CDR2 YYEKEE (reference sequence). The CDR3 loop is CASSNPRDGYTF. CDR3 nucleotide sequence: TGTGCCAGCAGTAACCCTCGGGATGGCTACACCTTC. Variable domain in full (rest from reference TRBV5-5 and TRBJ1-2): DAGVTQSPTHLIKTRGQQVTLRCSPISGHKSVSWYQQVLGQGPQFIFQYYEKEERGRGNFPDRFSARQFPNYSSELNVNALLLGDSALYLCASSNPRDGYTFGSGTRLTVV.